Shown below are 20 T cell receptor beta chains from a single sample sequenced in a study of regulatory T cells in long-lasting Graves disease. The TCR beta library used iRepertoire HTBI primers with Arm-PCR amplification of CDR3. MiXCR, applied by TCRdb to the multiplex PCR reads, yields one record per CDR3 protein. The sample gives under 450,000 distinct CDR3 sequences, roughly a quarter of which show up once; 26% is in the top ten. Sample time point: persistent/refractory GD, antithyroid drugs over 5 years with positive TRAb. Scientists built the TCR library using RNA that was extracted from PBMCs. Material: peripheral blood mononuclear cells (PBMCs), obtained when the disease was refractory, from a patient treated with antithyroid drugs. These receptors all stem from a female donor with Graves disease.

This clonotype was counted once. The rearrangement links TRBV19 to TRBJ1-5; possibly TRBD1 for D (6 bases). V lost 8 bases and J lost 5, with 13 bases in between. The CDR3 has 13 residues. Germline loops: CDR1 LNHDA, CDR2 SQIVND (reference sequence). The CDR3 spells CASADRAYQPQHF. The CDR3 region has the DNA TGTGCCAGTGCGGACAGAGCTTATCAGCCCCAGCATTTT.

This clonotype occurred many times. The chain uses TRBV12-3 or TRBV12-4 and TRBJ1-1; D perhaps matches TRBD1 (6 bases). This CDR3 is built from 14 residues. V lost 5 bases, J lost 2 bases, and 12 bases lay in between. As DNA, the CDR3 is TGTGCCAGCAGTGCTATGGGACATAACACTGAAGCTTTCTTT. Translating it yields CASSAMGHNTEAFF.

This clonotype was seen a few times. The chain combines TRBV4-2 with TRBJ1-3; D call uncertain. The CDR3 extends over 17 amino acids. Trimming stripped 0 bases from V and 0 bases from J, with 12 bases between. Germline V gene sequence: CDR1 LGHNA, CDR2 YNFKEQ. The CDR3 reads CASSQDRARRSGNTIYF. CDR3 nucleotides: TGTGCCAGCAGCCAAGATAGGGCGAGACGCTCTGGAAACACCATATATTTT.

The chain links TRBV7-3 to TRBJ2-7, with 10 bases identical to TRBD1. This CDR3 is built from 15 residues. The ends lost 4 bases at V and 7 bases at J; junction bases unmatched: 10. CDR1 SGHTA and CDR2 FQGTGA come from the germline V gene. The CDR3 spells CASSSGTGAMREQYF. The CDR3 nucleotides are TGTGCCAGCAGCTCAGGGACAGGGGCCATGCGAGAGCAGTACTTC.

This clonotype was seen at least ten times. The V call is TRBV2, the J call TRBJ1-2; perhaps TRBD1 as D (5 bases). Trimming took off 8 bases at V and 4 bases at J, with 20 bases between the two ends. The CDR3 has 15 amino acids. Germline lookup yields CDR1 SNHLY and CDR2 FYNNEI. The DNA for the CDR3 is TGTGCCAGCGGAGGGGATGGGGCCGATGGCTATGGCTACACCTTC. Protein: CASGGDGADGYGYTF.

This clonotype was detected ten times or more. The DNA for the CDR3 is TGTGCCAGCAGTTACTCGACAGGGTTTAGGGAGACCCAGTACTTC. Translating it yields CASSYSTGFRETQYF. The V call is TRBV6-2 or TRBV6-3, the J call TRBJ2-5; 7 bases fit TRBD1. V shed 0 bases and J 5 bases; nucleotides not matched to a gene: 6. The germline gives CDR1 MNHEY, CDR2 SVGEGT. The CDR3 length is 15 residues.

In this sample, this clonotype turned up many times. The J gene is TRBJ1-5, the V gene TRBV20-1, with a possible D match to TRBD1 (5 bases). Deletions cut 0 bases from V and 5 bases from J, with 11 bases between. CDR1 DFQATT and CDR2 SNEGSKA come from the germline V gene (reference sequence). There are 14 residues in the CDR3. The CDR3 DNA reads as TGCAGTGCTAGAGATCCCAGGGCAGATCAGCCCCAGCATTTT. Translation gives CSARDPRADQPQHF.

This chain links TRBV29-1 with TRBJ1-2; perhaps TRBD1 as D (5 bases). CDR1 is SQVTM, CDR2 ANQGSEA, per germline. Trimming cost V 4 bases and J 8 bases, with 14 bases left between them. This CDR3 has 12 amino acids. The CDR3 sequence is CSVVADSPGYTF. The CDR3 region has the DNA TGCAGCGTTGTCGCCGACAGTCCCGGCTACACCTTC. Looking up the rest from reference TRBV29-1 and TRBJ1-2 gives the full variable domain: SAVISQKPSRDICQRGTSLTIQCQVDSQVTMMFWYRQQPGQSLTLIATANQGSEATYESGFVIDKFPISRPNLTFSTLTVSNMSPEDSSIYLCSVVADSPGYTFGSGTRLTVV.

The rearrangement uses TRBV7-9 and TRBJ1-1; TRBD1 aligns across 7 bases. Germline values: CDR1 SEHNR, CDR2 FQNEAQ (reference sequence). The CDR3 consists of 15 residues. J was trimmed by 2 bases and V by 5 bases; bases with no gene match: 8. The CDR3 sequence is CASSRHRGSNTEAFF. As DNA, the CDR3 is TGTGCCAGCAGCAGACACAGGGGCTCTAACACTGAAGCTTTCTTT. Complete variable domain (other parts from reference TRBV7-9 and TRBJ1-1): DTGVSQNPRHKITKRGQNVTFRCDPISEHNRLYWYRQTLGQGPEFLTYFQNEAQLEKSRLLSDRFSAERPKGSFSTLEIQRTEQGDSAMYLCASSRHRGSNTEAFFGQGTRLTVV.

This clonotype showed up many times. The chain couples TRBV11-2 to TRBJ1-1; D unclear. V lost 2 bases and J 5 bases, leaving 12 bases between the germline ends. From germline, CDR1 is SGHAT and CDR2 FQNNGV. CDR3 length: 14 amino acids. CDR3: CASSLKLGKTEAFF. Here the CDR3 DNA reads TGTGCCAGCAGCTTAAAATTGGGTAAAACTGAAGCTTTCTTT.

Comment on this clonotype: A read error may be the cause here, since a much bigger clone is one base away. The V call is TRBV19, the J call TRBJ1-4, with TRBD1 matching over 11 bases. Germline CDR1 LNHDA, CDR2 SQIVND (reference sequence). The CDR3 spans 16 residues. Here the CDR3 DNA reads TGTGCCAGTAGTCCCTCGGACAGGGGGCGGAACGAAAAACTGCTTTTT. Encoded protein: CASSPSDRGRNEKLLF.

This clonotype has more than one count but fewer than ten. This rearrangement joins TRBV27 to TRBJ1-1; weak D call: TRBD1 (5 bases). The CDR3 totals 16 residues. The ends were cut back, 8 bases at V and 0 bases at J, with 19 bases in the middle. From germline, CDR1 is MNHEY and CDR2 SMNVEV (reference sequence). This chain's CDR3 is CASSGLSEGMNTEAFF. CDR3 nucleotide sequence: TGTGCCAGCTCGGGACTCTCAGAGGGGATGAACACTGAAGCTTTCTTT.

This chain uses TRBV13 with TRBJ2-4; 10 nucleotides line up with TRBD2. The CDR3 extends over 19 amino acids. Trimming removed 1 base from V and 1 base from J; junction bases left unmatched: 10. Looked up from germline, CDR1 is PRHDT and CDR2 is FYEKMQ (reference sequence). In DNA form, the CDR3 reads TGTGCCAGCAGCTTAGAGGCTAGCGGGAGCGGTTGGGCCAAAAACATTCAGTACTTC. Protein product: CASSLEASGSGWAKNIQYF. Supplemented by reference TRBV13 and TRBJ2-4, the full variable domain reads AAGVIQSPRHLIKEKRETATLKCYPIPRHDTVYWYQQGPGQDPQFLISFYEKMQSDKGSIPDRFSAQQFSDYHSELNMSSLELGDSALYFCASSLEASGSGWAKNIQYFGAGTRLSVL.

This chain connects TRBV7-2 to TRBJ1-2; 8 nucleotides match TRBD1. This CDR3 is built from 15 residues. Germline V gene sequence: CDR1 SGHTA, CDR2 FQGNSA. V gave up 1 base and J gave up 4 bases; unmatched junction bases: 5. CDR3 protein: CASSLVGQEGYGYTF. The CDR3 DNA follows: TGTGCCAGCAGCTTAGTGGGACAGGAAGGCTATGGCTACACCTTC. The full variable domain, with the rest looked up from reference TRBV7-2 and TRBJ1-2, is GAGVSQSPSNKVTEKGKDVELRCDPISGHTALYWYRQSLGQGLEFLIYFQGNSAPDKSGLPSDRFSAERTGGSVSTLTIQRTQQEDSAVYLCASSLVGQEGYGYTFGSGTRLTVV.

To note about this clonotype: At one of its ends the junction is not consistent with the germline gene, which may arise from a read error. V is TRBV10-3 and J is TRBJ2-2, with 7 bases aligning to TRBD2. Germline assignment: CDR1 ENHRY and CDR2 SYGVKD. The CDR3 totals 15 residues. The CDR3 DNA sequence: TGTGCCACCAGTTTCGCTAGCGGAGGCACCGGGGAGCTGTTTTTT. Its translation is CATSFASGGTGELFF.

CDR3 sequence reads: CASSEGGPGLAATDTQYF. The DNA for the CDR3 is TGTGCCAGCAGTGAAGGTGGCCCCGGGCTAGCGGCCACAGATACGCAGTATTTT. V gene TRBV2 combines with J gene TRBJ2-3; TRBD2 matches 7 bases. Germline V gives CDR1 SNHLY, CDR2 FYNNEI. The CDR3 has 18 amino acids. The V and J ends lost 1 base and 2 bases, in that order; junction bases with no gene match: 12.

This clonotype was detected only a few times. V is TRBV20-1 and J is TRBJ2-7; a possible D gene is TRBD2 (5 bases). This CDR3 region has 11 residues. Per germline, CDR1 DFQATT and CDR2 SNEGSKA (reference sequence). The germline V and J ends were trimmed by 6 bases and 7 bases, with 13 bases remaining between them. Here the CDR3 reads CSASGPGEQYF. CDR3 bases: TGCAGTGCCAGCGGCCCTGGGGAGCAGTACTTC.

This chain connects TRBV6-2 or TRBV6-3 to TRBJ1-2; D is ambiguous. The CDR3 is made up of 14 amino acids. V was cut by 2 bases and J by 4 bases, with 11 bases left in between. Germline CDR1 reads MNHEY; CDR2 reads SVGEGT. The CDR3 spells CASSYQTFPYGYTF. CDR3 DNA sequence: TGTGCCAGCAGTTACCAGACATTCCCCTATGGCTACACCTTC.

The J gene is TRBJ2-4, the V gene TRBV12-3 or TRBV12-4, with 7 bases lining up with TRBD1. The CDR3 extends over 14 amino acids. Germline trimming cut 3 bases from V and 5 bases from J; bases unmatched to any gene: 4. CDR3 sequence: CASSFWQGENIQYF. In DNA, the CDR3 is TGTGCCAGCAGTTTTTGGCAGGGGGAAAACATTCAGTACTTC.

This chain links TRBV12-3 or TRBV12-4 with TRBJ1-1, with D perhaps matching TRBD1 (5 bases). Deletions cut 3 bases from V and 4 bases from J, with 15 bases between. The CDR3 sequence is 15 residues long. In nucleotides, the CDR3 is TGTGCCAGCAGTTTTCAAGGGACGCTGAGCACTGAAGCTTTCTTT. Amino acid sequence: CASSFQGTLSTEAFF.